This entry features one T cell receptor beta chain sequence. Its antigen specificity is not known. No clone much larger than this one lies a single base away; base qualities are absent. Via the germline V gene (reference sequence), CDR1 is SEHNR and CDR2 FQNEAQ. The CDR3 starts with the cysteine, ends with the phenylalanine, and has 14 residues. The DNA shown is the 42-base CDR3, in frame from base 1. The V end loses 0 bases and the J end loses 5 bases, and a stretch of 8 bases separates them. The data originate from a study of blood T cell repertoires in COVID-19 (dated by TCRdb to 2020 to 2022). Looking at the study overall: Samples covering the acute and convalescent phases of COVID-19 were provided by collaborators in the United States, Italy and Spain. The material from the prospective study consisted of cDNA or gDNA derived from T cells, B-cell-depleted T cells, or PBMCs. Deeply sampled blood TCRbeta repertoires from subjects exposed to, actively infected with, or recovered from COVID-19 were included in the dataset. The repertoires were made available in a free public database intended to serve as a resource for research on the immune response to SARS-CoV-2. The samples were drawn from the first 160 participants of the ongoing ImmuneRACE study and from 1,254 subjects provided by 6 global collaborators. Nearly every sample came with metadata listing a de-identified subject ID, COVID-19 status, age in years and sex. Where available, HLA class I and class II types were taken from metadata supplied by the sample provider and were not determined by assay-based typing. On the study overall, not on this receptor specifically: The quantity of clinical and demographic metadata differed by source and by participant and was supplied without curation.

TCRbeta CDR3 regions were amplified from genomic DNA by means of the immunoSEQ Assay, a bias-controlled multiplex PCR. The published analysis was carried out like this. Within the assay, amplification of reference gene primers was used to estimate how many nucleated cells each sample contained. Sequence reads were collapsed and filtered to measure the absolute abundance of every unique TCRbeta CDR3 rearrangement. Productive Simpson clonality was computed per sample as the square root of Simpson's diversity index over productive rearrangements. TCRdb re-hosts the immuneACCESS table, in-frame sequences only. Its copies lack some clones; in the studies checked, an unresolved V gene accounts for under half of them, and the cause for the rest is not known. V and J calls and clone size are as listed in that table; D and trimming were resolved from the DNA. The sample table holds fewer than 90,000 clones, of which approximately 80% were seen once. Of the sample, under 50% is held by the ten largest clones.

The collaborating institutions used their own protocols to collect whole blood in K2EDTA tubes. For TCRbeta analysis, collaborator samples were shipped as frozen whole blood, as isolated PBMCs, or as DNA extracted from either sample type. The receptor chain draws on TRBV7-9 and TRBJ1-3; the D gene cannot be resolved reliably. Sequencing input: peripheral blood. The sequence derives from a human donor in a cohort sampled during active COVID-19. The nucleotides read TGTGCCAGCAGCTTAGCGGGCAACCGAAACACCATATATTTT. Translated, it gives CASSLAGNRNTIYF.